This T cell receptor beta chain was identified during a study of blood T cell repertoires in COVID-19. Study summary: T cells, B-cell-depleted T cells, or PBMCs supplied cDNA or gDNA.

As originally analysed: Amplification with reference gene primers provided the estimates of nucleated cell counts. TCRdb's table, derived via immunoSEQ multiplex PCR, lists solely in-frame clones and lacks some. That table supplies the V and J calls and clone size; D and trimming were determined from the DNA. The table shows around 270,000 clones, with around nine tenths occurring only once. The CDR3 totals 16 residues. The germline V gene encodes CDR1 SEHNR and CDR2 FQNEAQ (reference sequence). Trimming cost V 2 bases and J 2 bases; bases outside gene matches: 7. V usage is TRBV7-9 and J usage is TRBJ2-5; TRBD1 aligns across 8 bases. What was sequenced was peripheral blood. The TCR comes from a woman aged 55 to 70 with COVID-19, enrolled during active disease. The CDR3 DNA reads TGTGCCAGCAGCTTACTCTCTGGGACAGGTCAAGAGACCCAGTACTTC. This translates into CASSLLSGTGQETQYF. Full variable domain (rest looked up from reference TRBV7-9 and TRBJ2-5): DTGVSQNPRHKITKRGQNVTFRCDPISEHNRLYWYRQTLGQGPEFLTYFQNEAQLEKSRLLSDRFSAERPKGSFSTLEIQRTEQGDSAMYLCASSLLSGTGQETQYFGPGTRLLVL.